The T cell receptor (beta chain) described here comes from a study of blood T cell repertoires in COVID-19. Turning to the study itself: Sample material is recorded as cDNA or gDNA derived from T cells, B-cell-depleted T cells, or PBMCs.

This CDR3 contains 15 residues. CDR1 and CDR2 (germline): SNHLY, FYNNEI. The V and J ends lost 1 base and 9 bases respectively, with 16 bases between them. TCRdb's copy holds only in-frame clones and misses some; the assay was immunoSEQ multiplex PCR. The sample lists approximately 210,000 clones; roughly 84% were seen once. The TCR originated in a woman older than 75 with acute or convalescent COVID-19. Sequenced sample: peripheral blood. V and J are TRBV2 and TRBJ1-5; D is ambiguous. The CDR3 sequence is CASSEEVRRTRPQHF. The CDR3, as DNA: TGTGCCAGCAGTGAAGAGGTCAGGAGGACGAGGCCCCAGCATTTT. Full variable domain (outside the CDR3, taken from reference TRBV2 and TRBJ1-5): EPEVTQTPSHQVTQMGQEVILRCVPISNHLYFYWYRQILGQKVEFLVSFYNNEISEKSEIFDDQFSVERPDGSNFTLKIRSTKLEDSAMYFCASSEEVRRTRPQHFGDGTRLSIL.